The subject of this entry is one TCR beta chain. The sample originates from a study of shared clonotypes between healthy human individuals. The overall study: CD4 naive and memory got three plates each, CD8 naive two, CD8 memory one.

Researchers divided each subset's genomic DNA evenly across several immunoSEQ plates. The method was immunoSEQ multiplex PCR; TCRdb's version includes in-frame clones alone and lacks a portion of them. The profile shows about 1.5 million clones, 95% to 99% of them singletons. The sequence derives from a man aged 25-45 years in good health. What was sequenced was naive CD4+ T cells sorted from blood. This sample's subset: CD45RA+ positively selected.

The CDR3 DNA follows: TGTGCCAGCAGTGATTCGGGAGGTCGACACAATGAGCAGTTCTTC. It is translated as CASSDSGGRHNEQFF. V is TRBV25-1 and J is TRBJ2-1, with 7 nucleotides matching TRBD2. With 3 bases clipped from V and 5 bases from J, the junction kept 7 bases outside the gene matches. The CDR3 length is 15 residues. Germline CDR1 and CDR2: MGHDK and SYGVNS.